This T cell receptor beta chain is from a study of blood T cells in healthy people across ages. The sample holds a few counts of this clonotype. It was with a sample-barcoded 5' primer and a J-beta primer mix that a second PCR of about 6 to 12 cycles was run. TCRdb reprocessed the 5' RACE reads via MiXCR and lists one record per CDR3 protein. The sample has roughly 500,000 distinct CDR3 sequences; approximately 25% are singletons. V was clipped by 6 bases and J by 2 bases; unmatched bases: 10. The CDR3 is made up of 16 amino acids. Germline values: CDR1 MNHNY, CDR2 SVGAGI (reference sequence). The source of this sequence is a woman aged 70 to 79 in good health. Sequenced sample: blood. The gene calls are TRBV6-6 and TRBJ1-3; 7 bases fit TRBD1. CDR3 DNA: TGTGCCAGCAGGCTCTTGTCAGGGGGGCCTGGAAACACCATATATTTT. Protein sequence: CASRLLSGGPGNTIYF.